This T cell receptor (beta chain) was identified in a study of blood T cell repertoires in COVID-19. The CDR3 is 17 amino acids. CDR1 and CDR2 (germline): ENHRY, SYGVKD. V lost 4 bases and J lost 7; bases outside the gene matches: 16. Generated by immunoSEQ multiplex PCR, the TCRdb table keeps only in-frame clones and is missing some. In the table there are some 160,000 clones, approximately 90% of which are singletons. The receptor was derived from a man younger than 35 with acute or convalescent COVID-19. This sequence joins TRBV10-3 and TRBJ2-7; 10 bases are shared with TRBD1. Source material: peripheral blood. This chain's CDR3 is CAISVMLGQGSAEEQYF. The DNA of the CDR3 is TGTGCCATCAGTGTAATGCTGGGACAGGGGTCTGCGGAGGAGCAGTACTTC.